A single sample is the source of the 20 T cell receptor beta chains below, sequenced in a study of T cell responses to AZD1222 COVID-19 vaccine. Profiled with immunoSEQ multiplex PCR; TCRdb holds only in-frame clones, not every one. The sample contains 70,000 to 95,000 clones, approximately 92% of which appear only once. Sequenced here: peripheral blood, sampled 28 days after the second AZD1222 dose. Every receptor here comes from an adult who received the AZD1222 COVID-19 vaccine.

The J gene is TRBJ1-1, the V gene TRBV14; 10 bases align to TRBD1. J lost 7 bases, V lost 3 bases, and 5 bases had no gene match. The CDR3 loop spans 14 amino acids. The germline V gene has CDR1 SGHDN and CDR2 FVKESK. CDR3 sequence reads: CASSQVTGGGEAFF. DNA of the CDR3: TGTGCCAGCAGCCAGGTGACAGGGGGCGGTGAAGCTTTCTTT.

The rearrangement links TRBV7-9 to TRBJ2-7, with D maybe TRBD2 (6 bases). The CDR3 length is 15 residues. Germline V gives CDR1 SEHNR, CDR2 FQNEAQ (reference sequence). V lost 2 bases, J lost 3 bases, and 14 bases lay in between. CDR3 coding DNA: TGTGCCAGCAGCTTAACGGACGGGGGAGGCTACGAGCAGTACTTC. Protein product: CASSLTDGGGYEQYF.

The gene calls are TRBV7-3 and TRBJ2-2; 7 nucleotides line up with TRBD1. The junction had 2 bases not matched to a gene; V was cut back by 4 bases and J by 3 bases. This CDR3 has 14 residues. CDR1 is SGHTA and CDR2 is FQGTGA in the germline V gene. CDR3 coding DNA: TGTGCCAGCAGCTCCGACAGGGACACCGGGGAGCTGTTTTTT. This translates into CASSSDRDTGELFF.

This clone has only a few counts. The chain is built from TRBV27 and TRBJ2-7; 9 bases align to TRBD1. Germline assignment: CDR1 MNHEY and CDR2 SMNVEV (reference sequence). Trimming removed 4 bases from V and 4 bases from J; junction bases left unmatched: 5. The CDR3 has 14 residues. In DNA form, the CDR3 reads TGTGCCAGCAGTTCACCGGACAGGGGATACGAGCAGTACTTC. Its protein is CASSSPDRGYEQYF.

DNA for the CDR3: TGCGCCAGCCAGGACACCAACTCCTACGAGCAGTACTTC. Amino acid sequence: CASQDTNSYEQYF. This chain connects TRBV5-1 to TRBJ2-7; the D gene is possibly TRBD1 (5 bases). CDR1 and CDR2 (germline): SGHRS, YFSETQ. V was clipped by 7 bases and J by 0 bases, with 11 bases between them. There are 13 residues in the CDR3.

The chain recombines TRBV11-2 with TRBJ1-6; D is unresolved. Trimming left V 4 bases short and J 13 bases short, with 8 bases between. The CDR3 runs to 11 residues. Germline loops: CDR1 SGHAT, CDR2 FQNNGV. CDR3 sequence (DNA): TGTGCCAGCAGCTCCTCCGGGCCCCTCCACTTT. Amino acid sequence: CASSSSGPLHF.

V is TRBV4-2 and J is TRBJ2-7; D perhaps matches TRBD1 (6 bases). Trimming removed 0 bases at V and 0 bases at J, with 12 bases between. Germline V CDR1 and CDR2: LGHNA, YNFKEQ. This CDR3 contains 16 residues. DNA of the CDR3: TGTGCCAGCAGCCAAGAACAGGGCCCGAGCTCCTACGAGCAGTACTTC. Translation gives CASSQEQGPSSYEQYF.

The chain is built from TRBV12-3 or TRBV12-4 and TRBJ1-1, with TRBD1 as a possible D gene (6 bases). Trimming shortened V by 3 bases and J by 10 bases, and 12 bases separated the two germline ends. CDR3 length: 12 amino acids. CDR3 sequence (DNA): TGTGCCAGCAGTTTCGGGGGGGCTGGAGCTTTCTTT. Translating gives CASSFGGAGAFF.

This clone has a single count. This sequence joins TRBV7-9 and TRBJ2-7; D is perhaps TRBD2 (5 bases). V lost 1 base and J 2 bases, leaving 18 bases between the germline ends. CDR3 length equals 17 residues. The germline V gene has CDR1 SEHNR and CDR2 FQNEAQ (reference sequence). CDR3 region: CASSLVYTVGVPYEQYF. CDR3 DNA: TGTGCCAGCAGCTTAGTTTATACGGTGGGAGTTCCCTACGAGCAGTACTTC. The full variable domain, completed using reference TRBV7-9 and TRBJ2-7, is DTGVSQNPRHKITKRGQNVTFRCDPISEHNRLYWYRQTLGQGPEFLTYFQNEAQLEKSRLLSDRFSAERPKGSFSTLEIQRTEQGDSAMYLCASSLVYTVGVPYEQYFGPGTRLTVT.

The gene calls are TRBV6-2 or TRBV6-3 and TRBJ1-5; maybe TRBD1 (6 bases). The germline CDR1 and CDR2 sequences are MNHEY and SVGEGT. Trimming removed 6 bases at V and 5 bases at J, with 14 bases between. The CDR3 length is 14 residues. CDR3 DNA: TGTGCCAGCAGCCCTTCCGCAGGGGATCAGCCCCAGCATTTT. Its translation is CASSPSAGDQPQHF.

This CDR3 reads CASSYSTSSGNTIYF. The CDR3 nucleotides read TGTGCCAGCAGTTACTCCACCAGCTCTGGAAACACCATATATTTT. V gene TRBV6-5 combines with J gene TRBJ1-3; D is ambiguous. The CDR3 contains 15 residues. Per germline, CDR1 MNHEY and CDR2 SVGAGI. The V gene lost 0 bases and the J gene lost 0 bases, with 6 bases spanning the gap.

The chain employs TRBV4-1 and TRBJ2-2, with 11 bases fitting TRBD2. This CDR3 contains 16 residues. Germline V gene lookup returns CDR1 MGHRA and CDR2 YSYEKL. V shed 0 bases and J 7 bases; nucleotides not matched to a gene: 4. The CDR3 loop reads CASSQEVSGRVGELFF. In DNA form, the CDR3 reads TGCGCCAGCAGCCAAGAAGTTAGCGGGAGGGTCGGGGAGCTGTTTTTT.

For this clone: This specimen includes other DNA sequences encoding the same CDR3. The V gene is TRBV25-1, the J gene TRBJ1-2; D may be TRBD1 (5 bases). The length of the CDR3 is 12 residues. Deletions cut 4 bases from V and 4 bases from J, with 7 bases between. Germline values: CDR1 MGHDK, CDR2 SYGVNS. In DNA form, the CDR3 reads TGTGCCAGCAGTGGTGACAGCTATGGCTACACCTTC. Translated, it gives CASSGDSYGYTF.

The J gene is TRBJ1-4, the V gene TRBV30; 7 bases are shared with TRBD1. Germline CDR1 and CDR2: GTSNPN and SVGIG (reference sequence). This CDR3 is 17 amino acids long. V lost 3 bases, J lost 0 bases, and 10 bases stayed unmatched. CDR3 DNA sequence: TGTGCCTGGAGAGGGACAGAGTTCGCACCAACTAATGAAAAACTGTTTTTT. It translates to CAWRGTEFAPTNEKLFF.

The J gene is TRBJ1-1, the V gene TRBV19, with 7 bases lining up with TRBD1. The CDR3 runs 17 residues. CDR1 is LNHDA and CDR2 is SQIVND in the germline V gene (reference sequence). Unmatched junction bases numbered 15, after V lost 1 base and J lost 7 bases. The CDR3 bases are TGTGCCAGTAGTATAGTCGGGCTTGGAGGGGGCGGAATTGAAGCTTTCTTT. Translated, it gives CASSIVGLGGGGIEAFF.

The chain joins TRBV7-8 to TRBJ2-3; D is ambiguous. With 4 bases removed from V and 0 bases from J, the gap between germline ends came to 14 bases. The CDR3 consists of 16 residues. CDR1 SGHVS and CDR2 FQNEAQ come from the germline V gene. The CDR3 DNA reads TGTGCCAGCAGCTCCATCCCGCGAACTAGCACAGATACGCAGTATTTT. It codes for CASSSIPRTSTDTQYF.

The CDR3 region has the DNA TGTGCCAGCAGCTTGGGGGTGGGAGAAAAACTGTTTTTT. Translation: CASSLGVGEKLFF. This sequence joins TRBV5-8 and TRBJ1-4; D remains unclear. The germline V gene has CDR1 SGHTS and CDR2 YDEGEE. The CDR3 is made up of 13 amino acids. Trimming cost V 0 bases and J 8 bases, with 8 bases left between them.

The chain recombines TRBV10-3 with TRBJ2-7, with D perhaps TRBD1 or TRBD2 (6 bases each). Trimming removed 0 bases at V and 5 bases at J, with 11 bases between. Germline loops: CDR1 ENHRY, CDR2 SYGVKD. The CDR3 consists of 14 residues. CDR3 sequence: CAISESRGHDEQYF. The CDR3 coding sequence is TGTGCCATCAGTGAGTCCCGGGGGCACGACGAGCAGTACTTC.

CDR3 bases: TGTGCCAGCAAGGAGGGAACCTACAATGAGCAGTTCTTC. This encodes CASKEGTYNEQFF. The chain carries TRBV6-6 and TRBJ2-1; TRBD2 might be the D (6 bases). V was shortened by 7 bases and J by 2 bases, with 9 bases between the two germline ends. CDR1 and CDR2 (germline): MNHNY, SVGAGI (reference sequence). The length of the CDR3 is 13 residues.

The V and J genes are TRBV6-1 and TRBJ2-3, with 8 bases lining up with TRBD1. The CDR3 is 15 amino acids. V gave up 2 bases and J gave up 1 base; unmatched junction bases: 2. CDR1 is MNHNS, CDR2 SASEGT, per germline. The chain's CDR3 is CASSEQGQGTDTQYF. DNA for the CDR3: TGTGCCAGCAGTGAACAGGGACAGGGCACAGATACGCAGTATTTT.